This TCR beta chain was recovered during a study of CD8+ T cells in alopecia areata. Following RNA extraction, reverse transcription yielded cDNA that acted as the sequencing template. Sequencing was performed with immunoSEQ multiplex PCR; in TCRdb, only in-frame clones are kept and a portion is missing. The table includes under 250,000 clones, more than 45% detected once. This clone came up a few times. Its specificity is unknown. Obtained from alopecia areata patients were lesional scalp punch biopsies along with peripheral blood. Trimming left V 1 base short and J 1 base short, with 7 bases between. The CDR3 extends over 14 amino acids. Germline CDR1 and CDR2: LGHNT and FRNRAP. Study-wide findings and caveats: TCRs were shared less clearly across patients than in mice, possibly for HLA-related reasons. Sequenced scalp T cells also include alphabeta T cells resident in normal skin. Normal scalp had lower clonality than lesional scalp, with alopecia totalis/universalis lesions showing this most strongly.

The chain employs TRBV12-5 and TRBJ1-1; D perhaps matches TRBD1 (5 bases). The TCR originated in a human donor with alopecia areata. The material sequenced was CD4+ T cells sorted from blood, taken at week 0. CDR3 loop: CASGLGGANTEAFF. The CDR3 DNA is TGTGCTAGTGGTTTGGGCGGGGCGAACACTGAAGCTTTCTTT.